This entry is about one T cell receptor (beta chain). Its cognate antigen is unknown. Amplifying from RNA transcripts, the study obtained TCR beta CDR3 regions. HTBI primers served in a first-round RT-PCR, which a second-round multiplex PCR followed. TCRdb re-derived calls from the multiplex PCR reads in MiXCR, one entry per CDR3 protein. The repertoire holds around 36,000 distinct CDR3 sequences, with around half as singletons. The authors defined stable hyperthyroidism as no ophthalmopathy within 18 months of follow-up. Only newly diagnosed hyperthyroidism patients aged 18 to 65, with under 2 months' duration, were enrolled. Among the exclusions were patients with other autoimmune diseases, uncontrolled infections, pregnancy or lactation. The sample is drawn from a study of Graves' ophthalmopathy and Graves' hyperthyroidism. General observations from the study: The model predicted ophthalmopathy progression with more than 70% sensitivity and around 72% specificity.

The sequenced sample consisted of peripheral blood. The receptor was isolated from an adult woman with stable Graves' hyperthyroidism.

This CDR3 is CASSPLPGRGTYEQYF. The CDR3 DNA is TGTGCCAGCAGCCCTCTCCCCGGCAGGGGGACGTACGAGCAGTACTTC. The chain links TRBV7-3 to TRBJ2-7; 7 bases line up with TRBD1. The CDR3 sequence is 16 residues long. Per the germline V gene, CDR1 is SGHTA and CDR2 is FQGTGA. The ends lost 5 bases at V and 4 bases at J; junction bases unmatched: 14.